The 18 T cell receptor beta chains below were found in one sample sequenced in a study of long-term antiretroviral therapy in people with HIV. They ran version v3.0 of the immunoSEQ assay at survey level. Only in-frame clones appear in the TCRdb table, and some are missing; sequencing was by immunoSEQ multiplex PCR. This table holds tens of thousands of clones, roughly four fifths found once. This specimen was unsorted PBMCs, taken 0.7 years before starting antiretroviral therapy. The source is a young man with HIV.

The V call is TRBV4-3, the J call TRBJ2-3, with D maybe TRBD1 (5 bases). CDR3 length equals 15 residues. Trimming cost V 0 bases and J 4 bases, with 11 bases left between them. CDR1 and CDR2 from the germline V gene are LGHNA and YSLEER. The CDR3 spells CASSQDRQGPDTQYF. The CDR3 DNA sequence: TGCGCCAGCAGCCAAGATCGGCAGGGCCCAGATACGCAGTATTTT.

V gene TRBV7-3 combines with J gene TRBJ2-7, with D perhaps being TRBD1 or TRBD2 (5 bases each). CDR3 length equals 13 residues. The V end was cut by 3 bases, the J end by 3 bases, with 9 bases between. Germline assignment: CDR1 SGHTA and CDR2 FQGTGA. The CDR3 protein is CASSLGPDYEQYF. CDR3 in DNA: TGTGCCAGCAGCTTGGGACCTGACTACGAGCAGTACTTC.

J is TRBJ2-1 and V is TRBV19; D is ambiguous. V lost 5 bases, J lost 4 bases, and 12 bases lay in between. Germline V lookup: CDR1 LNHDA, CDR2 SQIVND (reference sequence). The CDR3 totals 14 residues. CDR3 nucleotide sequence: TGTGCCAGTAGTTCCACCTTCGGATACAATGAGCAGTTCTTC. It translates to CASSSTFGYNEQFF.

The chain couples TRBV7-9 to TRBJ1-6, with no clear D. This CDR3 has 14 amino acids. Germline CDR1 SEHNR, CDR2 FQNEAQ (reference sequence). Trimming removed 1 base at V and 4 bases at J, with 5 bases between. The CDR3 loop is CASSLEQYNSPLHF. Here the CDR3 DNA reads TGTGCCAGCAGCTTAGAACAGTATAATTCACCCCTCCACTTT.

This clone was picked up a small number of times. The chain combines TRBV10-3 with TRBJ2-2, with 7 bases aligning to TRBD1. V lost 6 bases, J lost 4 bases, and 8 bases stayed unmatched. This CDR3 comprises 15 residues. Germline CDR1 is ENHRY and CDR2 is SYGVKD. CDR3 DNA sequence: TGTGCCATCAGCAAACAGGGGTCGGTCACCGGGGAGCTGTTTTTT. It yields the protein CAISKQGSVTGELFF.

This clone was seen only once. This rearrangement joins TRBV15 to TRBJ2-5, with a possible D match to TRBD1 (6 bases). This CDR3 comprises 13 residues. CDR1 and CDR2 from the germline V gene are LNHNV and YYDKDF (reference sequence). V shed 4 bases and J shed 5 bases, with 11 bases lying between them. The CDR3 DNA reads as TGTGCCACCAGCAAACAGGGTTGGGAGACCCAGTACTTC. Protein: CATSKQGWETQYF. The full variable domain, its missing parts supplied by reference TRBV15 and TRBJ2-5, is DAMVIQNPRYQVTQFGKPVTLSCSQTLNHNVMYWYQQKSSQAPKLLFHYYDKDFNNEADTPDNFQSRRPNTSFCFLDIRSPGLGDTAMYLCATSKQGWETQYFGPGTRLLVL.

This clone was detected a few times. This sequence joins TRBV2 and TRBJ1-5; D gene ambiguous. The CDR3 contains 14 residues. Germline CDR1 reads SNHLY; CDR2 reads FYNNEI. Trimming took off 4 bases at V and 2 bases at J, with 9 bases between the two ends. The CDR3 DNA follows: TGTGCCAGCAGTGGGGTTTCGGGCAATCAGCCCCAGCATTTT. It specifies CASSGVSGNQPQHF.

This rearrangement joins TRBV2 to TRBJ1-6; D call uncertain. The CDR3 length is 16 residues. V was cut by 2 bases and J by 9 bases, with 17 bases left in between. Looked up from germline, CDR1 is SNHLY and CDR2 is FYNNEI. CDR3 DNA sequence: TGTGCCAGCAGTGAATCAGGTCTGGCCGTTGGTTCACCCCTCCACTTT. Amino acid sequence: CASSESGLAVGSPLHF. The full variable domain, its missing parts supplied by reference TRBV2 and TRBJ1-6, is EPEVTQTPSHQVTQMGQEVILRCVPISNHLYFYWYRQILGQKVEFLVSFYNNEISEKSEIFDDQFSVERPDGSNFTLKIRSTKLEDSAMYFCASSESGLAVGSPLHFGNGTRLTVT.

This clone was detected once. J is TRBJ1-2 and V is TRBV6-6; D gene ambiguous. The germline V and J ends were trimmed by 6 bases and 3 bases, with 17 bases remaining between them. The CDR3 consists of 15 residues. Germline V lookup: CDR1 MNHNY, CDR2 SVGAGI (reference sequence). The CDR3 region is CASREGGGQDYGYTF. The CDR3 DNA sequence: TGTGCCAGCAGAGAGGGTGGTGGGCAGGACTATGGCTACACCTTC.

The CDR3 is CASSPRPDLSSGNTIYF. CDR3 DNA: TGCGCCAGCAGCCCCAGACCGGACCTGAGCTCTGGAAACACCATATATTTT. The chain couples TRBV4-1 to TRBJ1-3, with D unresolved. V dropped 4 bases and J dropped 0 bases, with 16 bases sitting between them. Germline V gene sequence: CDR1 MGHRA, CDR2 YSYEKL. The CDR3 has 17 residues.

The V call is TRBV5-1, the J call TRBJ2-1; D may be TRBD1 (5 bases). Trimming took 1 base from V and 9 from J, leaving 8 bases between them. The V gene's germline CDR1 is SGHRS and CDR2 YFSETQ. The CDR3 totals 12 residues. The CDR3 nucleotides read TGCGCCAGCAGCTTGAGACAGACTGAGCAGTTCTTC. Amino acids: CASSLRQTEQFF. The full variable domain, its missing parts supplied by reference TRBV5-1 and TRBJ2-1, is KAGVTQTPRYLIKTRGQQVTLSCSPISGHRSVSWYQQTPGQGLQFLFEYFSETQRNKGNFPGRFSGRQFSNSRSEMNVSTLELGDSALYLCASSLRQTEQFFGPGTRLTVL.

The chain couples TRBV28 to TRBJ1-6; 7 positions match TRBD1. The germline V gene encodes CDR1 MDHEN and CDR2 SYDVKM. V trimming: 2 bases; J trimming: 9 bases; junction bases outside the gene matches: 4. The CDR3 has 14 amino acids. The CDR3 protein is CASSLVRGISPLHF. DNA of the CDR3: TGTGCCAGCAGTTTAGTCAGGGGGATTTCACCCCTCCACTTT.

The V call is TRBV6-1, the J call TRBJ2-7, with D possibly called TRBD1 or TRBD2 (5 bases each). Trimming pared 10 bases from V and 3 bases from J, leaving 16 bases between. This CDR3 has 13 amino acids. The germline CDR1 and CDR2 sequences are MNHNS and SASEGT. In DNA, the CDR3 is TGTGCCATGGGAGAGGGGTCCAGCTACGAGCAGTACTTC. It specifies CAMGEGSSYEQYF.

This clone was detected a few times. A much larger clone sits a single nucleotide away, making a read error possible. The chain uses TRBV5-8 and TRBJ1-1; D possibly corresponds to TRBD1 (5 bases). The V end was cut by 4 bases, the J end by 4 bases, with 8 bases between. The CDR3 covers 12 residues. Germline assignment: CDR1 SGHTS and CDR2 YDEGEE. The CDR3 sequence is CASSPGTTEAFF. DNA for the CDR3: TGTGCCAGCAGCCCGGGGACCACTGAAGCTTTCTTT.

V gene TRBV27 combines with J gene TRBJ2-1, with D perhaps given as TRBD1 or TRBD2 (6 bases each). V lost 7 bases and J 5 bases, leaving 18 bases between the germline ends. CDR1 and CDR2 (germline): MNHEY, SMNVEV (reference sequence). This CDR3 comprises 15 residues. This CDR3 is CASISPTGADNEQFF. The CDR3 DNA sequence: TGTGCCAGCATTTCCCCCACGGGGGCAGACAATGAGCAGTTCTTC.

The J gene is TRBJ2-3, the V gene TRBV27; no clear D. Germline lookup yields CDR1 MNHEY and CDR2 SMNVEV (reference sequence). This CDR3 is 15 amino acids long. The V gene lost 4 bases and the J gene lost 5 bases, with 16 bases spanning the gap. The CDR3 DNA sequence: TGTGCCAGCAGTTCTTCTGCTATCTTGGGAGATACGCAGTATTTT. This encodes CASSSSAILGDTQYF.

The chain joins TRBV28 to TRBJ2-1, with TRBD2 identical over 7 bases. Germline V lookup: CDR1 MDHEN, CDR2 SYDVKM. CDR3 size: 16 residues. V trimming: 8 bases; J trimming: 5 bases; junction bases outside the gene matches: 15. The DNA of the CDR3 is TGTGCCAGCTCATGGTGGAGGGCTAGCGGCCACAATGAGCAGTTCTTC. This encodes CASSWWRASGHNEQFF.

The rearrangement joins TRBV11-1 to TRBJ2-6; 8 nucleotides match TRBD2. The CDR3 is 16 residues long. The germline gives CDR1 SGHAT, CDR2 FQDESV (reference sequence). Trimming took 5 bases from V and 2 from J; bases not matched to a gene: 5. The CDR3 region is CASSPRGGAGANVLTF. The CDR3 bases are TGTGCCAGCAGCCCCCGGGGGGGAGCTGGGGCCAACGTCCTGACTTTC.